Below, one T cell receptor (beta chain) is given with its context. The target of this receptor is not known. No per-base quality is available; no much larger clone lies one base away. The library was produced with multiplex PCR. Sequenced using an Illumina HiSeq 4000. To build TCR beta libraries, CDR3 regions were amplified by Arm-PCR using iRepertoire HTBI primers. Before sequencing, the PCR products underwent gel purification. Per the original workflow: A total of roughly 58 TRBV and 14 TRBJ segments were identified across samples and were used for gene usage analysis of CDR3 amino acid clonotypes. Filtered high-quality paired reads were merged into contigs using COPE and FqMerger. BLAST was used to align contigs to IMGT TRBV, TRBD and TRBJ reference genes, with CDR3 defined following IMGT. Highly expanded clones were defined as clonotypes with a frequency above 0.1%. Shannon entropy was used to measure repertoire diversity, and the Gini coefficient was used to measure V-J evenness. Public clonotypes were defined as clonotypes shared by more than one individual. Using fastp at Q25 and MiXCR, TCRdb reprocessed the public reads and kept productive beta chains. All rows with the same CDR3 protein become a single entry with the most common DNA and genes. The V and J calls here are based on TCRdb, not the publication. The sample data list 530,000 or so distinct CDR3 sequences, and about 13% of these were observed just once. More than 8.5% of the sample is in the top ten clones.

The CDR3 measures 17 amino acids from cysteine to phenylalanine. Just CDR3 DNA is preserved here, 51 bases in frame from base 1. Based on the germline V gene, the CDR1 and CDR2 sequences are SGHVS and FNYEAQ. Trimming leaves V shorter by 5 bases and J shorter by 6 bases, with the junction holding 9 bases beyond the gene matches. This record comes from a study of regulatory T cells in long-lasting Graves disease (dated by TCRdb to 2020 to 2022). Regarding the study in general: Patients with newly diagnosed Graves' disease had been on antithyroid drugs for under 3 months. Peripheral blood TCR sequencing and RNA sequencing compared persistent Graves' disease patients with newly diagnosed Graves' disease patients. The study was conducted in China and was registered as a clinical trial. A total of 35 or so samples were covered by TCR sequencing, comprising some 13 persistent and roughly 20 newly diagnosed Graves' disease patients.

The sample's time point label, decoded: newly diagnosed GD, antithyroid drugs for less than 3 months. RNA was extracted from PBMCs in TRIzol for both TCR sequencing and RNA sequencing. Graves' disease was diagnosed according to American Thyroid Association guidelines. The patients came from an endocrinology department in Xi'an, China. Each patient gave 7 to 9.5 milliliters of peripheral blood, collected in an EDTA anticoagulant tube. PBMCs were isolated by Ficoll Paque Plus density gradient separation without further T cell sorting. An Agilent 2100 Bioanalyzer and agarose gel were used to check RNA quality, and a NanoDrop 2000 was used to measure RNA concentration. The paper as a whole reports these results and caveats: Peripheral blood alone was examined, since thyroid tissue, which constituted the primary lesion, could not be accessed. The authors acknowledged the small sample size as a limitation that may reduce accuracy. Persistent Graves' disease patients showed lower TCR Shannon entropy and fewer highly expanded clones than newly diagnosed patients, suggesting clonal expansion. More public clonotypes were shared among persistent patients (under 3,000) than among newly diagnosed patients (under 1,000). Preferential use of TRBV28, TRBJ1-2 and TRBJ2-5 was observed in persistent disease, whereas TRBV20-1 and TRBJ2-1 were favored in newly diagnosed disease. Sequencing and analysis were restricted to the TCR beta chain.

The data were also submitted as part of a second study, on T cells in Graves' hyperthyroidism and ophthalmopathy. As that second study puts it: Stable Graves' hyperthyroidism was defined as no progression to ophthalmopathy during 18 months of follow-up. Hyperthyroidism patients were newly diagnosed, with disease duration under 2 months, and aged 18 to 65 years. Any patient with an uncontrolled infection, another autoimmune disease, pregnancy or lactation was excluded. Diagnoses were based on clinical symptoms, serum thyroxine and TRAb, thyroid ultrasound and orbital computed tomography. A first-round RT-PCR of the TCR CDR3 used the HTBI primer set with the Qiagen OneStep RT-PCR kit. Most expanded thyroid clonotypes (frequency above 0.001) were also found in blood, which suggests that blood repertoires may mirror thyroid immune responses. A 13 V-J signature model separated ophthalmopathy from stable hyperthyroidism, with 87.88% sensitivity and 81.08% specificity in cross-validation and 80%/75% in testing. In validation, the model predicted progression to ophthalmopathy a median of around 6.5 months before onset, with about 70% sensitivity and just under 75% specificity. To identify distinguishing TCR V-J signatures, a discovery cohort of some 100 patients was used, comprising 43 with Graves' ophthalmopathy and around 60 with stable Graves' hyperthyroidism. Prospective prediction of ophthalmopathy was tested in an independent validation cohort of 18 to 20 hyperthyroidism patients and 17 patients who later progressed to ophthalmopathy. The 75 to 100 discovery patients were randomly split 7:3 into training and test sets. Thyroid tissue and blood T-cell repertoires from six Graves' hyperthyroidism patients were also compared in the study. Following sampling, methimazole starting at 30 mg daily was given to hyperthyroidism patients, and high-dose intravenous methylprednisolone was given to ophthalmopathy patients. Libraries were constructed in a second round of multiplex PCR, after which size selection and purification were performed. The libraries were sequenced on an Illumina HiSeq2000 using paired-end 100 bp reads. SOAPnuke was used to process the raw data, throwing out any read that contained adapters or uncalled bases, had a mean Phred below 15, or lacked an exact constant-primer or identifier match. COPE v1.2.5 was used to merge high-quality paired reads, and clonotypes were defined as unique nucleotide sequences. Clonotypes were aligned to IMGT TRBV, TRBD and TRBJ reference segments using MiTCR v1.1. The analysis included only V-J combinations with a frequency above 0.0001, which together covered 99% to 99.2% of the repertoires. A TCS score was defined as the ratio of F50 (clonal expansion) to E x V (chaos), with BLOSUM62-based TCRdist applied between CDR3 peptides within each V-J. Welch's t-statistics and random forest reduced around 550 V-J features to roughly 13, which were used in a naive Bayes classifier (R e1071). No statistical method was used to set the sample size in advance, and investigators knew the group allocation. The paper reports TCR Vbeta CDR3 sequencing of approximately 140 peripheral blood samples: 40 or so ophthalmopathy, about 75 hyperthyroidism and 17 progressor patients.

The clonotype originates from a man aged 25 to 45 with Graves disease. Donor details come from another sample of the same person, matched by shared clones. The sequences come from peripheral blood mononuclear cells (PBMCs), collected at new diagnosis, from a patient treated with antithyroid drugs. Rearrangement joined TRBV7-6 to TRBJ2-1; TRBD2 lines up with 14 middle nucleotides. The CDR3 in this case is CASSQSLGLAGVNEQFF. In nucleotides, the sequence is TGTGCCAGCAGCCAAAGTCTGGGACTAGCGGGAGTCAATGAGCAGTTCTTC.